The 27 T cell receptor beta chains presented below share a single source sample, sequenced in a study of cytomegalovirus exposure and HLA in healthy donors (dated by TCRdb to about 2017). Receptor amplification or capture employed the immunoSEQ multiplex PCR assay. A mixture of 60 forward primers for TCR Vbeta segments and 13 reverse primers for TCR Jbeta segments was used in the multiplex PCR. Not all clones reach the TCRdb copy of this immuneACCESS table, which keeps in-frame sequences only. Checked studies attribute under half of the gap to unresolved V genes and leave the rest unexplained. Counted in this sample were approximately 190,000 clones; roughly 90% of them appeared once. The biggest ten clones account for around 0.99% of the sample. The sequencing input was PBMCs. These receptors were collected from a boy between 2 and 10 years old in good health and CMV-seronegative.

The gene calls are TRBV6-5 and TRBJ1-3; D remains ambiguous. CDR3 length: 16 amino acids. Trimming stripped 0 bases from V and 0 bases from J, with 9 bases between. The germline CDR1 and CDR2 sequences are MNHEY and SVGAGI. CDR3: CASSYSTGNSGNTIYF. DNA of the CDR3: TGTGCCAGCAGTTACTCGACTGGAAACTCTGGAAACACCATATATTTT.

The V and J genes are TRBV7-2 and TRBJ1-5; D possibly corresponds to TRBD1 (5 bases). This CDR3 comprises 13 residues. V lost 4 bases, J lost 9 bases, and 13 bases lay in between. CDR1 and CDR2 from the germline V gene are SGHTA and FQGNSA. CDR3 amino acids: CASSSDQGGPQHF. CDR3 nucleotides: TGTGCCAGCAGCTCAGATCAGGGCGGGCCCCAGCATTTT.

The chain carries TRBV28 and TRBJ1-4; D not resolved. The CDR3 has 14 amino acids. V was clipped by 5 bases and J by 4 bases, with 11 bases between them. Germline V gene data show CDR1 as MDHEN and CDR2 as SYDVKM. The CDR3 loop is CASSDFGRNEKLFF. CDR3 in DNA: TGTGCCAGCAGTGACTTCGGCCGTAATGAAAAACTGTTTTTT.

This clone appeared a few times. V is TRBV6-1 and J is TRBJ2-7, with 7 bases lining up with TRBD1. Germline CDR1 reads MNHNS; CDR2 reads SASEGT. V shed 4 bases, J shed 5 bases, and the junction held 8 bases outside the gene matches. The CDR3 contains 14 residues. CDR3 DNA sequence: TGTGCCAGCAGTGGAAACAGGGGTAGCGACGAGCAGTACTTC. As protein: CASSGNRGSDEQYF.

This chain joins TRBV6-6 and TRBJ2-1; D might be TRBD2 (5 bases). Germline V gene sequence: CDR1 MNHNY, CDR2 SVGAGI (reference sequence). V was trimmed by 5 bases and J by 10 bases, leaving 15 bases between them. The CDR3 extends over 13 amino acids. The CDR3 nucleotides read TGTGCCAGCAGTAAGCGGCAGGAAGGGGAGCAGTTCTTC. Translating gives CASSKRQEGEQFF.

DNA of the CDR3: TGTGCCAGCATTCCCGTAGCGGGAGGCGAGCAGTTCTTC. This sequence encodes CASIPVAGGEQFF. V is TRBV2 and J is TRBJ2-1; 10 positions match TRBD2. Germline CDR1 and CDR2: SNHLY and FYNNEI. This CDR3 region has 13 residues. Unmatched junction bases numbered 7, after V lost 7 bases and J lost 10 bases.

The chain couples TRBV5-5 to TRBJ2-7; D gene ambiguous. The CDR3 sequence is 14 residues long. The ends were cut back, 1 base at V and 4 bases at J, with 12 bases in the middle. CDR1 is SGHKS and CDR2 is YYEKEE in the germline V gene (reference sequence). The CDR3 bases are TGTGCCAGCAGCTTGCGGGTAGGAGAGTACGAGCAGTACTTC. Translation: CASSLRVGEYEQYF.

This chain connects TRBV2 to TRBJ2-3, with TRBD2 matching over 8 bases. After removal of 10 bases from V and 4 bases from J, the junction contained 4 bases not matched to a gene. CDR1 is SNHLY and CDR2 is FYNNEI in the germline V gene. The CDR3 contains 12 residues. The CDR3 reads CANGRVPDTQYF. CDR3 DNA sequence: TGTGCCAACGGGAGGGTCCCAGATACGCAGTATTTT.

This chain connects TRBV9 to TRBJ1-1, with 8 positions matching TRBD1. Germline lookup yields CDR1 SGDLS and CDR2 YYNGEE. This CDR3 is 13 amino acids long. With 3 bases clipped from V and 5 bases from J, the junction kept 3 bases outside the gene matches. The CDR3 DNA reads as TGTGCCAGCAGCGCGCGACAGGGGACTGAAGCTTTCTTT. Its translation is CASSARQGTEAFF.

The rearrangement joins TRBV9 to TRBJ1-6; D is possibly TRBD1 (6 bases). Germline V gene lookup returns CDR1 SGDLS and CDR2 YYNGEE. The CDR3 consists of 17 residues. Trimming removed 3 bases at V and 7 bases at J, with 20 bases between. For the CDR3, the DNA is TGTGCCAGCAGCGCATTTCTAGGGGACACAACCAATTCACCCCTCCACTTT. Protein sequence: CASSAFLGDTTNSPLHF.

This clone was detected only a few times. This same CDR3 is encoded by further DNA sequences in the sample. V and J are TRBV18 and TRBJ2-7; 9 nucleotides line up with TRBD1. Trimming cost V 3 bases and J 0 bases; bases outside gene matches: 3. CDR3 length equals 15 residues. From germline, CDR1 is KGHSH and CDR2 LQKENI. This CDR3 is CASSPGQGLSYEQYF. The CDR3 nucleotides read TGTGCCAGCTCACCGGGACAGGGACTCTCCTACGAGCAGTACTTC.

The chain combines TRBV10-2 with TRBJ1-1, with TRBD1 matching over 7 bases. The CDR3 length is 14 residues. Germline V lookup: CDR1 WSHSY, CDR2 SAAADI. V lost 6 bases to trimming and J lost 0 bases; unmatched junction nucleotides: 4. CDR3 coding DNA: TGCGCCAGCAGCACAGGGGCCATGAACACTGAAGCTTTCTTT. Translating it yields CASSTGAMNTEAFF.

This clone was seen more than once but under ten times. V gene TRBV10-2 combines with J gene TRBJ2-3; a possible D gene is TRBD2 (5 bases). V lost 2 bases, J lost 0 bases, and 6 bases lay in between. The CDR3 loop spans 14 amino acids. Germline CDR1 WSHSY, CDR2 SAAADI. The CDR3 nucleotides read TGCGCCAGCAGTGAGCAGCGGAGCACAGATACGCAGTATTTT. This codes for CASSEQRSTDTQYF.

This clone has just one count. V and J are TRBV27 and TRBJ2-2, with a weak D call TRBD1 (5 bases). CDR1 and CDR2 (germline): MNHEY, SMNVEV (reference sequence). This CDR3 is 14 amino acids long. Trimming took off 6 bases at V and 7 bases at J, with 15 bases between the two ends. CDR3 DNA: TGTGCCAGCAGCTCCAGGGATCTCATCGGGGAGCTGTTTTTT. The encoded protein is CASSSRDLIGELFF.

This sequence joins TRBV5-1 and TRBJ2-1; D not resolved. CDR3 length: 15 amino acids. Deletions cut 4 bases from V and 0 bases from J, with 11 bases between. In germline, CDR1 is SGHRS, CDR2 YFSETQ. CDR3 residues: CASSAGVLSYNEQFF. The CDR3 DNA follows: TGCGCCAGCAGCGCCGGTGTCCTCTCCTACAATGAGCAGTTCTTC.

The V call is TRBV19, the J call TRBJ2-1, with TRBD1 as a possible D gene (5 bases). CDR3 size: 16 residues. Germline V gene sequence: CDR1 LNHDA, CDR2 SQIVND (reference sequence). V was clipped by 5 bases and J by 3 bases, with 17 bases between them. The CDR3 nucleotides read TGTGCCAGTAGTCCCAATGGGCAGGGCCGCTACAATGAGCAGTTCTTC. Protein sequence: CASSPNGQGRYNEQFF. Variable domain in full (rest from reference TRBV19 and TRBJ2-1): DGGITQSPKYLFRKEGQNVTLSCEQNLNHDAMYWYRQDPGQGLRLIYYSQIVNDFQKGDIAEGYSVSREKKESFPLTVTSAQKNPTAFYLCASSPNGQGRYNEQFFGPGTRLTVL.

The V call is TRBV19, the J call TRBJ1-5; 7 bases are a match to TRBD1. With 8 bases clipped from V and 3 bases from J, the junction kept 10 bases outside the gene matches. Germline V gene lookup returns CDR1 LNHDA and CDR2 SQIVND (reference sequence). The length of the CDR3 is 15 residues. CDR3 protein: CASSLKTGFNQPQHF. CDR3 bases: TGTGCCAGTTCCCTTAAGACAGGGTTCAATCAGCCCCAGCATTTT.

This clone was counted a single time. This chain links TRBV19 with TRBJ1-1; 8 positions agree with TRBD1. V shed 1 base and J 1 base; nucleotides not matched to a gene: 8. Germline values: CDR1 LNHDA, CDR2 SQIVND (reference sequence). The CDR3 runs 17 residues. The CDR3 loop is CASSIGGRDRTNTEAFF. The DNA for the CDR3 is TGTGCCAGTAGTATAGGGGGCCGGGACAGGACGAACACTGAAGCTTTCTTT.

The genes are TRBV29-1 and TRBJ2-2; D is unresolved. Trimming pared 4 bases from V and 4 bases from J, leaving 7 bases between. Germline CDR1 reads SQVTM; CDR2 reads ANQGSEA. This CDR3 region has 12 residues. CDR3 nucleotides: TGCAGCGTTGTTAACTCCACCGGGGAGCTGTTTTTT. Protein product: CSVVNSTGELFF.

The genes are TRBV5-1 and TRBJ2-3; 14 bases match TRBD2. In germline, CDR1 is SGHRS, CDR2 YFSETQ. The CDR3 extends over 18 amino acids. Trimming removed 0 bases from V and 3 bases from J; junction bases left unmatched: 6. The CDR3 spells CASSLGLAGGPRTDTQYF. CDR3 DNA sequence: TGCGCCAGCAGCTTGGGACTAGCGGGAGGGCCCCGGACAGATACGCAGTATTTT.

CDR3 sequence: CASSLGGAPNEQFF. The CDR3 DNA follows: TGTGCCAGCAGCTTGGGGGGAGCTCCCAATGAGCAGTTCTTC. V gene TRBV5-6 combines with J gene TRBJ2-1; possible D gene TRBD2, 5 bases. Germline values: CDR1 SGHDT, CDR2 YYEEEE. V gave up 0 bases and J gave up 6 bases, with 10 bases separating them. This CDR3 has 14 amino acids.

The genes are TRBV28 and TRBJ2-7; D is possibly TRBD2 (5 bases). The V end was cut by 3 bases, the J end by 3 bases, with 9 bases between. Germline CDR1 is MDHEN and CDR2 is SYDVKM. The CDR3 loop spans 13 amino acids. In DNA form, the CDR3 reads TGTGCCAGCAGTTTCGAGGGCGGCTACGAGCAGTACTTC. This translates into CASSFEGGYEQYF. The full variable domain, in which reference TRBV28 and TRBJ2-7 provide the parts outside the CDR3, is DVKVTQSSRYLVKRTGEKVFLECVQDMDHENMFWYRQDPGLGLRLIYFSYDVKMKEKGDIPEGYSVSREKKERFSLILESASTNQTSMYLCASSFEGGYEQYFGPGTRLTVT.

In DNA, the CDR3 is TGCGCCAGCAGCTTGGGGGGTGCGGAGGCCTACGAGCAGTACTTC. Its protein is CASSLGGAEAYEQYF. The genes are TRBV5-1 and TRBJ2-7, with D perhaps TRBD2 (5 bases). The V and J ends lost 0 bases and 2 bases respectively, with 12 bases between them. This CDR3 is 15 amino acids long. Germline V gene data show CDR1 as SGHRS and CDR2 as YFSETQ.

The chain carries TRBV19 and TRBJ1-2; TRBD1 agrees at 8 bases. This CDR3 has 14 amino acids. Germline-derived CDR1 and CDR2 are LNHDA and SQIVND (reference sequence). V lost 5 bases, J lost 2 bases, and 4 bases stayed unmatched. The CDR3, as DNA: TGTGCCAGTAGTTTCACAGGGGGGAACTATGGCTACACCTTC. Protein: CASSFTGGNYGYTF. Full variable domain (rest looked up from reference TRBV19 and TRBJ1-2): DGGITQSPKYLFRKEGQNVTLSCEQNLNHDAMYWYRQDPGQGLRLIYYSQIVNDFQKGDIAEGYSVSREKKESFPLTVTSAQKNPTAFYLCASSFTGGNYGYTFGSGTRLTVV.

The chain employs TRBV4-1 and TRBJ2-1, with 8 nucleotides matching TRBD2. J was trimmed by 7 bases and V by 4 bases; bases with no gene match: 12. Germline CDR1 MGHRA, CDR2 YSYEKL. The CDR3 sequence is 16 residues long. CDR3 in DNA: TGCGCCAGCAGCCTCGGATCCAGCGGGAGAGAAAATGAGCAGTTCTTC. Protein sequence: CASSLGSSGRENEQFF.

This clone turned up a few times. The CDR3 bases are TGCGCCAGCAGTGAAGGGGAAGAAGATGGCTACACCTTC. Its protein is CASSEGEEDGYTF. The chain is built from TRBV10-1 and TRBJ1-2; TRBD1 might be the D (5 bases). The germline V and J ends were trimmed by 3 bases and 6 bases, with 11 bases remaining between them. This CDR3 spans 13 amino acids. Germline assignment: CDR1 WNHNN and CDR2 SYGVQD (reference sequence).

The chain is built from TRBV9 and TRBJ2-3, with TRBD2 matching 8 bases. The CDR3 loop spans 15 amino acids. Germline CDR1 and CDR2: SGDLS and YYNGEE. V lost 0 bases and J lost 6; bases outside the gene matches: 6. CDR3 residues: CASSVAGGPVDTQYF. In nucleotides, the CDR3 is TGTGCCAGCAGCGTAGCGGGAGGGCCTGTGGATACGCAGTATTTT.